A selection of T cell receptor beta chains follows, all from one sample in a study of shared T cell receptors in the human thymus. Assay used: immunoSEQ multiplex PCR; TCRdb lists only in-frame clones, some missing. The sample carries 640,000 or so clones, about 87% recorded once. This same sample was also taken into another study, of human thymus T cells.

Sequencing used thymocytes. These receptors came from a boy younger than two with a congenital heart defect. CDR3s include the opening cysteine and the closing phenylalanine or tryptophan. Fields, in order: V gene, clone size, D gene, J gene, CDR3 protein, CDR3 DNA. D genes are given only for firm matches. Not every row has a clone size; where given, it reads once, few, many or a size class.

v_gene: TRBV27
abundance: NA
d_gene: TRBD2
j_gene: TRBJ2-4
CDR3aa: CASSPLAGGPLIQYF
CDR3nt: TGTGCCAGCAGTCCCCTAGCGGGGGGCCCCTTAATTCAGTACTTC

v_gene: TRBV2
abundance: NA
d_gene: TRBD1
j_gene: TRBJ2-1
CDR3aa: CASSLNRGFDNEQFF
CDR3nt: TGTGCCAGCAGCCTGAACAGGGGATTCGACAATGAGCAGTTCTTC

v_gene: TRBV5-1
abundance: NA
d_gene: TRBD1
j_gene: TRBJ2-1
CDR3aa: CASSTGTTGPFYNEQFF
CDR3nt: TGCGCCAGCAGCACCGGGACGACAGGGCCGTTCTACAATGAGCAGTTCTTC

v_gene: TRBV2
abundance: NA
d_gene: NA
j_gene: TRBJ2-3
CDR3aa: CASRVIPTESTQYF
CDR3nt: TGTGCCAGCAGAGTCATCCCGACTGAGAGTACGCAGTATTTT

v_gene: TRBV19
abundance: NA
d_gene: NA
j_gene: TRBJ2-1
CDR3aa: CASSIDGASSYNEQFF
CDR3nt: TGTGCCAGTAGTATAGATGGGGCGAGCTCCTACAATGAGCAGTTCTTC

v_gene: TRBV13
abundance: NA
d_gene: TRBD1
j_gene: TRBJ2-3
CDR3aa: CASSLYQGADTQYF
CDR3nt: TGTGCCAGCAGCTTGTACCAGGGGGCAGATACGCAGTATTTT

v_gene: TRBV5-1
abundance: NA
d_gene: TRBD1
j_gene: TRBJ1-1
CDR3aa: CASSLDRGQNTEAFF
CDR3nt: TGCGCCAGCAGCTTGGACAGGGGACAGAACACTGAAGCTTTCTTT

v_gene: TRBV5-1
abundance: NA
d_gene: NA
j_gene: TRBJ1-2
CDR3aa: CASSLAGGYTF
CDR3nt: TGCGCCAGCAGCCTCGCCGGTGGCTACACCTTC

v_gene: TRBV19
abundance: NA
d_gene: TRBD1
j_gene: TRBJ2-7
CDR3aa: CASSSHRGDSYEQYF
CDR3nt: TGTGCCAGTAGTTCGCACAGGGGGGACTCCTACGAGCAGTACTTC

v_gene: TRBV11-2
abundance: NA
d_gene: NA
j_gene: TRBJ1-1
CDR3aa: CASSSGTDRINLMNTEAFF
CDR3nt: TGTGCCAGCAGCTCCGGGACCGACAGGATTAATCTCATGAACACTGAAGCTTTCTTT

v_gene: TRBV11-2
abundance: NA
d_gene: TRBD2
j_gene: TRBJ2-1
CDR3aa: CASSPQDRAGVLRSNEQFF
CDR3nt: TGTGCCAGCAGCCCCCAAGATCGAGCGGGAGTCTTGAGAAGCAATGAGCAGTTCTTC

v_gene: TRBV14
abundance: NA
d_gene: NA
j_gene: TRBJ2-7
CDR3aa: CASSHHNRTEGEQYF
CDR3nt: TGTGCCAGCAGCCATCACAACCGGACAGAGGGGGAGCAGTACTTC

v_gene: TRBV2
abundance: NA
d_gene: NA
j_gene: TRBJ1-5
CDR3aa: CASRARSNQPQHF
CDR3nt: TGTGCCAGCAGGGCCAGAAGCAATCAGCCCCAGCATTTT

v_gene: TRBV12-5
abundance: NA
d_gene: TRBD2
j_gene: TRBJ2-7
CDR3aa: CASGFGLAGPYEQYF
CDR3nt: TGTGCTAGTGGGTTTGGGCTAGCGGGACCCTACGAGCAGTACTTC

v_gene: TRBV4-1
abundance: NA
d_gene: TRBD2
j_gene: TRBJ2-5
CDR3aa: CASSRTSGGPQETQYF
CDR3nt: TGCGCCAGCAGCCGGACTAGCGGGGGACCCCAAGAGACCCAGTACTTC

v_gene: TRBV30
abundance: NA
d_gene: NA
j_gene: TRBJ1-3
CDR3aa: CAWRCINTIYF
CDR3nt: TGTGCCTGGAGGTGTATAAACACCATATATTTT

v_gene: TRBV11-2
abundance: NA
d_gene: NA
j_gene: TRBJ2-3
CDR3aa: CASSRHGGKQYF
CDR3nt: TGTGCCAGCAGCCGACATGGTGGTAAGCAGTATTTT

v_gene: TRBV5-5
abundance: once
d_gene: NA
j_gene: TRBJ1-2
CDR3aa: CASSLGQGLYYGYTF
CDR3nt: TGTGCCAGCAGCTTGGGGCAGGGGCTCTACTATGGCTACACCTTC

v_gene: TRBV10-1
abundance: NA
d_gene: NA
j_gene: TRBJ2-1
CDR3aa: CASSPSQTTREQFF
CDR3nt: TGCGCCAGCAGTCCCAGTCAGACTACCCGAGAGCAGTTCTTC

v_gene: TRBV7-2
abundance: NA
d_gene: NA
j_gene: TRBJ2-1
CDR3aa: CASSLVGGHKYNEQFF
CDR3nt: TGTGCCAGCAGCTTAGTGGGGGGGCATAAATACAATGAGCAGTTCTTC

v_gene: TRBV6-1
abundance: NA
d_gene: TRBD2
j_gene: TRBJ2-3
CDR3aa: CASREGTSGSGGTDTQYF
CDR3nt: TGTGCCAGCAGGGAAGGGACTAGCGGGAGTGGTGGCACAGATACGCAGTATTTT

v_gene: TRBV11-2
abundance: once
d_gene: NA
j_gene: TRBJ1-1
CDR3aa: CASSLDPGRAFF
CDR3nt: TGTGCCAGCAGCTTAGATCCAGGGAGGGCTTTCTTT

v_gene: TRBV11-2
abundance: NA
d_gene: NA
j_gene: TRBJ2-3
CDR3aa: CASSSSGTSSTDTQYF
CDR3nt: TGTGCCAGCAGCTCGTCCGGGACTTCTAGCACAGATACGCAGTATTTT

v_gene: TRBV6-5
abundance: NA
d_gene: TRBD1
j_gene: TRBJ2-7
CDR3aa: CASSYRGGQGAYEQYF
CDR3nt: TGTGCCAGCAGTTACAGGGGGGGACAGGGGGCCTACGAGCAGTACTTC

v_gene: TRBV2
abundance: NA
d_gene: NA
j_gene: TRBJ1-2
CDR3aa: CASEGGPNYGYTF
CDR3nt: TGTGCCAGCGAGGGCGGCCCTAACTATGGCTACACCTTC

v_gene: TRBV14
abundance: few
d_gene: NA
j_gene: TRBJ2-7
CDR3aa: CASSQKRYEQYF
CDR3nt: TGTGCCAGCAGCCAGAAGCGGTACGAGCAGTACTTC

v_gene: TRBV7-2
abundance: NA
d_gene: TRBD1
j_gene: TRBJ1-1
CDR3aa: CASSLGPATGAFLNTEAFF
CDR3nt: TGTGCCAGCAGCCTCGGACCGGCAACAGGGGCGTTTTTGAACACTGAAGCTTTCTTT

v_gene: TRBV14
abundance: NA
d_gene: NA
j_gene: TRBJ1-6
CDR3aa: CASSLTDTANSPLHF
CDR3nt: TGTGCCAGCAGCCTTACGGACACCGCCAATTCACCCCTCCACTTT

v_gene: TRBV28
abundance: NA
d_gene: TRBD2
j_gene: TRBJ2-7
CDR3aa: CASSLRGGIPTYEQYF
CDR3nt: TGTGCCAGCAGTTTGCGGGGAGGGATTCCTACCTACGAGCAGTACTTC

v_gene: TRBV5-1
abundance: NA
d_gene: NA
j_gene: TRBJ1-1
CDR3aa: CASSLAEEENTEAFF
CDR3nt: TGCGCCAGCAGCTTGGCCGAAGAGGAGAACACTGAAGCTTTCTTT

v_gene: TRBV27
abundance: NA
d_gene: TRBD1
j_gene: TRBJ1-3
CDR3aa: CASWDRLSGNTIYF
CDR3nt: TGTGCCAGCTGGGACAGGCTCTCTGGAAACACCATATATTTT

v_gene: TRBV28
abundance: NA
d_gene: NA
j_gene: TRBJ2-3
CDR3aa: CASSPGGVSNPTDTQYF
CDR3nt: TGTGCCAGCAGTCCTGGCGGGGTCTCAAATCCCACAGATACGCAGTATTTT

v_gene: TRBV6-7
abundance: NA
d_gene: TRBD2
j_gene: TRBJ2-1
CDR3aa: CASSEPLAGGPNEQFF
CDR3nt: TGTGCCAGCAGTGAACCCCTAGCGGGGGGCCCCAATGAGCAGTTCTTC